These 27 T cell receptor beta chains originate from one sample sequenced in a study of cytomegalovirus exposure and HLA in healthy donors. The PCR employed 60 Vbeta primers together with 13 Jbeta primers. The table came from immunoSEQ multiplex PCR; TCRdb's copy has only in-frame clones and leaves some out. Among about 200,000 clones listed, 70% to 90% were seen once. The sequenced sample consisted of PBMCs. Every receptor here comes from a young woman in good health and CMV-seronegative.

The CDR3 coding sequence is TGTGCCAGCAGTTTCCCAAATCAGCCCCAGCATTTT. Its protein product is CASSFPNQPQHF. This chain connects TRBV27 to TRBJ1-5; D unclear. Germline V gene data show CDR1 as MNHEY and CDR2 as SMNVEV (reference sequence). Deletions cut 3 bases from V and 4 bases from J, with 4 bases between. There are 12 residues in the CDR3.

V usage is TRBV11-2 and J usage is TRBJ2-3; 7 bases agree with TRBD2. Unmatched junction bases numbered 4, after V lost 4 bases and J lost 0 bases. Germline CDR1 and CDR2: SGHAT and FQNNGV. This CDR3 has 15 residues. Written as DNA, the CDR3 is TGTGCCAGCAGCTACGGGACTACTAGCACAGATACGCAGTATTTT. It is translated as CASSYGTTSTDTQYF.

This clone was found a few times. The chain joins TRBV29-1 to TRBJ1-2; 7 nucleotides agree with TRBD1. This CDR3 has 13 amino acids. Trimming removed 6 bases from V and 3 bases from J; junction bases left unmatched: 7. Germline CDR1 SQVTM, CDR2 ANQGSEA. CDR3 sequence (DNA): TGCAGCGTGACTGACAGGGAGGACTATGGCTACACCTTC. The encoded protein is CSVTDREDYGYTF. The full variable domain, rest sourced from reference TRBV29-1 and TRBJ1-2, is SAVISQKPSRDICQRGTSLTIQCQVDSQVTMMFWYRQQPGQSLTLIATANQGSEATYESGFVIDKFPISRPNLTFSTLTVSNMSPEDSSIYLCSVTDREDYGYTFGSGTRLTVV.

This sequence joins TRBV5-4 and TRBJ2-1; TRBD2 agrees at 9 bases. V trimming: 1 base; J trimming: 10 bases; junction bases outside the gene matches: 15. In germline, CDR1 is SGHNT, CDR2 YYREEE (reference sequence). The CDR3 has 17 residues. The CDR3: CASSLSGAGGLGIEQFF. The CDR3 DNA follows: TGTGCCAGCAGCTTGTCTGGGGCGGGGGGGCTCGGAATAGAGCAGTTCTTC.

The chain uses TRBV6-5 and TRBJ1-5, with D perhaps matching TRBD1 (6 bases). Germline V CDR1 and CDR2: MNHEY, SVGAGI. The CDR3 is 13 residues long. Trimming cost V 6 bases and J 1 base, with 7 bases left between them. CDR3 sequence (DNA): TGTGCCAGCAGGACAGGAAGCAATCAGCCCCAGCATTTT. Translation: CASRTGSNQPQHF.

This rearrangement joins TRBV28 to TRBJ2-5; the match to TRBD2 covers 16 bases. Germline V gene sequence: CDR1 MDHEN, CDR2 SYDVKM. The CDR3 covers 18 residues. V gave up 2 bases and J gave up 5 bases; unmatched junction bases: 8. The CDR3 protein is CASSLRGLAGGPGETQYF. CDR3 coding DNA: TGTGCCAGCAGTTTACGGGGACTAGCGGGAGGGCCTGGGGAGACCCAGTACTTC.

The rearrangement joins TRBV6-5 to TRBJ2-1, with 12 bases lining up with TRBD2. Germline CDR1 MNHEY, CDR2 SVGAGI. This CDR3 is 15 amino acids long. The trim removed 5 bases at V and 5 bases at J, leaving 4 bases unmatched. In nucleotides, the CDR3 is TGTGCCAGCAGTCGACTAGCGGGAGAAGACAATGAGCAGTTCTTC. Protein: CASSRLAGEDNEQFF.

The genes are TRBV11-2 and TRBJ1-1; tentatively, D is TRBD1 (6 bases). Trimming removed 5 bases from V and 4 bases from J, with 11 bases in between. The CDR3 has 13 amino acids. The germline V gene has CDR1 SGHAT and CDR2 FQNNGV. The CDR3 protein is CASSRGTTTEAFF. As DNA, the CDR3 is TGTGCCAGCAGCAGGGGGACCACCACTGAAGCTTTCTTT.

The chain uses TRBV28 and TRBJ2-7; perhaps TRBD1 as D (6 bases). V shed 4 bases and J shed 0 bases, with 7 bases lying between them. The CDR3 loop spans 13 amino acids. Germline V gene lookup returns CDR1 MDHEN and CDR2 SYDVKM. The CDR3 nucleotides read TGTGCCAGCAGTTGGACAGACTCCTACGAGCAGTACTTC. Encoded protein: CASSWTDSYEQYF.

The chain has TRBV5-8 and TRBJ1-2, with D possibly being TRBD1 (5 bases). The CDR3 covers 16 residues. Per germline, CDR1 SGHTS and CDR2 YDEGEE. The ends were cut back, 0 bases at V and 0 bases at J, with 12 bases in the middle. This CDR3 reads CASSLGGGRPNYGYTF. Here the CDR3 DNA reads TGTGCCAGCAGCTTGGGGGGGGGACGCCCTAACTATGGCTACACCTTC.

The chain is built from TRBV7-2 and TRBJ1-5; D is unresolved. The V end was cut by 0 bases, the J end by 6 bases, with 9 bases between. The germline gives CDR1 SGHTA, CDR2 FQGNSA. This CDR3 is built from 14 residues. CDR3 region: CASSLAGPSQPQHF. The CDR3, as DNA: TGTGCCAGCAGCTTAGCAGGTCCTAGTCAGCCCCAGCATTTT.

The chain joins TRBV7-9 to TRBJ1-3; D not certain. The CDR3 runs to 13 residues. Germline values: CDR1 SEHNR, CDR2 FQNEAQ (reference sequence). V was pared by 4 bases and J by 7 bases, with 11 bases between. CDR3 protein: CASSSVPGNTIYF. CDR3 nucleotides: TGTGCCAGCAGCTCCGTCCCCGGGAACACCATATATTTT.

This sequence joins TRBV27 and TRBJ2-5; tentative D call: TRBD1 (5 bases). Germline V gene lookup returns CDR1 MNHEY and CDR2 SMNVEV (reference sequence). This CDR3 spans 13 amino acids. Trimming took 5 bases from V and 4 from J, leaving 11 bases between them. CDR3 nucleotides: TGTGCCAGCAGTCCAGACAGAGCAGAGACCCAGTACTTC. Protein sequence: CASSPDRAETQYF.

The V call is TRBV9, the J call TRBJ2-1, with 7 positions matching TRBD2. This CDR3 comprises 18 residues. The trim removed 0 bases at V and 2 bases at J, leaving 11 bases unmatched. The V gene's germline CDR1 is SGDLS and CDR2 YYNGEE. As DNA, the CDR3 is TGTGCCAGCAGCGTAGATCCCCCCGCGGGAGTCCCCTACAATGAGCAGTTCTTC. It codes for CASSVDPPAGVPYNEQFF.

The CDR3 nucleotides are TGTGCCAGCAGTGAAGAGCGGGGGGTTTACAATGAGCAGTTCTTC. It specifies CASSEERGVYNEQFF. V usage is TRBV2 and J usage is TRBJ2-1; 9 positions agree with TRBD2. The CDR3 runs to 15 residues. The trim removed 1 base at V and 4 bases at J, leaving 2 bases unmatched. Germline lookup yields CDR1 SNHLY and CDR2 FYNNEI.

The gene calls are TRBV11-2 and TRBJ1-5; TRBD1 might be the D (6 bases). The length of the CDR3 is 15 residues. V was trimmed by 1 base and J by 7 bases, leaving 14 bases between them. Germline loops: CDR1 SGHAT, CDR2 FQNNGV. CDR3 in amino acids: CASSLGSGARQPQHF. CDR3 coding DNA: TGTGCCAGCAGCTTAGGGTCAGGGGCAAGGCAGCCCCAGCATTTT.

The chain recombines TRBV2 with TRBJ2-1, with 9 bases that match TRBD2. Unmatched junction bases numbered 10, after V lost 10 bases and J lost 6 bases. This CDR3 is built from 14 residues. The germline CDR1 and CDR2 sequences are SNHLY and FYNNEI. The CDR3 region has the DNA TGTGCCACACAGGGGCTAGCGGGGTTCAATGAGCAGTTCTTC. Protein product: CATQGLAGFNEQFF. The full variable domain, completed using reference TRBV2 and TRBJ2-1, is EPEVTQTPSHQVTQMGQEVILRCVPISNHLYFYWYRQILGQKVEFLVSFYNNEISEKSEIFDDQFSVERPDGSNFTLKIRSTKLEDSAMYFCATQGLAGFNEQFFGPGTRLTVL.

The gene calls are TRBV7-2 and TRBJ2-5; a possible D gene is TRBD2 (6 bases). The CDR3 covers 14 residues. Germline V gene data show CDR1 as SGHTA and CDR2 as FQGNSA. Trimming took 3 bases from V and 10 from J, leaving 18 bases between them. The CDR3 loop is CASSFGTPVVNQYF. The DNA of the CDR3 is TGTGCCAGCAGCTTCGGGACTCCGGTAGTAAACCAGTACTTC.

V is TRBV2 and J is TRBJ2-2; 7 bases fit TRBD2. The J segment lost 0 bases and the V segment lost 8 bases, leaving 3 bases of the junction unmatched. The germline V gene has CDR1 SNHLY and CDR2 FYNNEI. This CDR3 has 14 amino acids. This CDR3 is CASWLAANTGELFF. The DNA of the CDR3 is TGTGCCAGCTGGCTAGCGGCGAACACCGGGGAGCTGTTTTTT.

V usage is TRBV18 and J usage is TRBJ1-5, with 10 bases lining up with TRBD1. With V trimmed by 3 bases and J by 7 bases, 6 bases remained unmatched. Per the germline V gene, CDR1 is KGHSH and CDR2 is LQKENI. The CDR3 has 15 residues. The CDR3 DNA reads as TGTGCCAGCTCACCCGGGACAGGGGAGTACCAGCCCCAGCATTTT. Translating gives CASSPGTGEYQPQHF.

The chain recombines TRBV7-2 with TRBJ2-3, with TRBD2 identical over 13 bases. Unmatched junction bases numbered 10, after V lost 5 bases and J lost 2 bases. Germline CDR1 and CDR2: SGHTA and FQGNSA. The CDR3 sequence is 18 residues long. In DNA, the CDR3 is TGTGCCAGCAGCCCTGACTTGGGACTAGCGGGGATCACAGATACGCAGTATTTT. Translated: CASSPDLGLAGITDTQYF. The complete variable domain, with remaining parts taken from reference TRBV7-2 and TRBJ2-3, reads GAGVSQSPSNKVTEKGKDVELRCDPISGHTALYWYRQSLGQGLEFLIYFQGNSAPDKSGLPSDRFSAERTGGSVSTLTIQRTQQEDSAVYLCASSPDLGLAGITDTQYFGPGTRLTVL.

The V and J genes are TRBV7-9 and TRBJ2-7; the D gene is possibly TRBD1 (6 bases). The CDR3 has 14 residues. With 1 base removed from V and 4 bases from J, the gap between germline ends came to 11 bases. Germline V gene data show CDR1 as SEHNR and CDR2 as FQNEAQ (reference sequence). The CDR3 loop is CASSLGQDIYEQYF. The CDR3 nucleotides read TGTGCCAGCAGCTTAGGACAGGACATTTACGAGCAGTACTTC.

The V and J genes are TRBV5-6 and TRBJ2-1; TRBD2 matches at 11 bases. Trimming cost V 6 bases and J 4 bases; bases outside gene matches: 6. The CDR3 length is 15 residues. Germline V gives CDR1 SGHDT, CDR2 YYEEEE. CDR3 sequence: CASTQTSGIYNEQFF. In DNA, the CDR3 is TGTGCCAGCACCCAGACTAGCGGGATTTACAATGAGCAGTTCTTC.

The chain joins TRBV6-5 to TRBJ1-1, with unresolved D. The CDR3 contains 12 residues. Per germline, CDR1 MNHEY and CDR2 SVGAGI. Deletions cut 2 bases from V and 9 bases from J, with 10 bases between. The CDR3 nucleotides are TGTGCCAGCAGTTACGGTGGGAGCAAAGCTTTCTTT. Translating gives CASSYGGSKAFF.

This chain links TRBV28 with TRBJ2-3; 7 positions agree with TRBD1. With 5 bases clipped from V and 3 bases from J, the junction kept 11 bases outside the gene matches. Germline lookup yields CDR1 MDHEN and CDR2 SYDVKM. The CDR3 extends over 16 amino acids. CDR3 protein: CASSATGVGLTDTQYF. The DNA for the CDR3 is TGTGCCAGCAGTGCCACAGGGGTAGGGTTGACAGATACGCAGTATTTT. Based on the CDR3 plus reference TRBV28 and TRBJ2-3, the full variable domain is DVKVTQSSRYLVKRTGEKVFLECVQDMDHENMFWYRQDPGLGLRLIYFSYDVKMKEKGDIPEGYSVSREKKERFSLILESASTNQTSMYLCASSATGVGLTDTQYFGPGTRLTVL.

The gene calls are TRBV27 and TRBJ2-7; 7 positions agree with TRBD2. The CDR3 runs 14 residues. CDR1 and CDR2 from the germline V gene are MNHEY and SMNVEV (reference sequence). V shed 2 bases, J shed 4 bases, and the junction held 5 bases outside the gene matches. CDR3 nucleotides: TGTGCCAGCAGTTTAGGTGCGGGGGATTACGAGCAGTACTTC. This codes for CASSLGAGDYEQYF.

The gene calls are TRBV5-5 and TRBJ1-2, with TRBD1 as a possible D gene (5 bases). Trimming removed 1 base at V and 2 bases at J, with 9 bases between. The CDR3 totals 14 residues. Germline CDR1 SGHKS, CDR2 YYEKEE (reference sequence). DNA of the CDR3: TGTGCCAGCAGCTTGCAGGGTATAAACTATGGCTACACCTTC. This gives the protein CASSLQGINYGYTF. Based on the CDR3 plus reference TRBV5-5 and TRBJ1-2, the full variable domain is DAGVTQSPTHLIKTRGQQVTLRCSPISGHKSVSWYQQVLGQGPQFIFQYYEKEERGRGNFPDRFSARQFPNYSSELNVNALLLGDSALYLCASSLQGINYGYTFGSGTRLTVV.